The 3 T cell receptor beta chains below come from one sample, sequenced in a study of OX40 agonist ivuxolimab in advanced cancers. The protocol was immunoSEQ multiplex PCR, while the TCRdb copy is restricted to in-frame clones and leaves out a portion. The data show 79,000 or so clones, with around 90% seen just once and under 2% held by the top ten. Sequences were derived from CD4+ or CD8+ T cells sorted from blood, sampled in a trial of the OX40 agonist ivuxolimab. The receptor set was obtained from an adult with an advanced solid tumor such as melanoma, head and neck, liver or kidney cancer.

The chain is built from TRBV7-2 and TRBJ2-1; D is ambiguous. The CDR3 totals 12 residues. CDR1 SGHTA and CDR2 FQGNSA come from the germline V gene. V lost 1 base to trimming and J lost 7 bases, with 5 bases between them. CDR3 loop: CASSLVRNEQFF. In nucleotides, the CDR3 is TGTGCCAGCAGCTTAGTCAGGAATGAGCAGTTCTTC.

The V gene is TRBV28, the J gene TRBJ1-4; weak D call: TRBD1 (5 bases). The germline V and J ends were trimmed by 7 bases and 8 bases, with 17 bases remaining between them. CDR3 length: 14 amino acids. CDR1 and CDR2 from the germline V gene are MDHEN and SYDVKM. This chain's CDR3 is CASTTTPRGEKLFF. In DNA, the CDR3 is TGTGCCAGCACCACAACCCCCCGGGGCGAAAAACTGTTTTTT.

This chain joins TRBV27 and TRBJ2-1, with 10 bases matching TRBD2. Germline V lookup: CDR1 MNHEY, CDR2 SMNVEV (reference sequence). J gave up 5 bases and V 5 bases, and 6 bases lay outside the gene matches. This CDR3 region has 15 residues. The CDR3 is CASSTGSGRNNEQFF. The CDR3 DNA reads as TGTGCCAGCAGTACGGGTAGCGGGAGGAACAATGAGCAGTTCTTC.